This T cell receptor beta chain was observed in a study of blood T cell repertoires in COVID-19. In the study overall: PBMCs, B-cell-depleted T cells, or T cells were the source of the cDNA or gDNA that made up the material.

Researchers sorted participants into cohorts using their self-reported clinical history. Recovered participants had two consecutive negative NP/OP PCR tests, healthcare professional clearance, or symptom resolution. CDR1 and CDR2 from the germline V gene are MDHEN and SYDVKM. This CDR3 region has 17 residues. Deletions cut 5 bases from V and 0 bases from J, with 17 bases between. This table comes from immunoSEQ multiplex PCR, and its TCRdb copy is limited to in-frame clones, with some not included. The sample yields 200,000 to 250,000 clones, about 83% seen once. The receptor comes from a woman aged 45-59 years who had recovered from COVID-19. The chain recombines TRBV28 with TRBJ1-5, with TRBD1 as a possible D gene (6 bases). Input material: PBMCs or T cells enriched from blood (not recorded which). The CDR3 nucleotides read TGTGCCAGCAGTCCGCCCACAGGGAGAGGTAGCAATCAGCCCCAGCATTTT. Translated, it gives CASSPPTGRGSNQPQHF.